One and the same sample provided the 27 T cell receptor beta chains below, sequenced in a study of T cell changes during pregnancy in multiple sclerosis. Sequencing used immunoSEQ multiplex PCR; TCRdb keeps in-frame clones, though not all of them. The sample has 65,000 to 85,000 clones; roughly nine tenths are singletons. Sequenced here: peripheral blood, sampled in the first trimester of pregnancy. These receptor sequences come from a female donor in good health, enrolled as a control in a pregnancy study.

This chain links TRBV11-2 with TRBJ2-7, with TRBD2 as a possible D gene (6 bases). Trimming stripped 6 bases from V and 5 bases from J, with 20 bases between. The germline V gene encodes CDR1 SGHAT and CDR2 FQNNGV. The CDR3 consists of 15 residues. CDR3 region: CASSRPGERYNEQYF. CDR3 bases: TGTGCCAGCAGTCGACCGGGAGAACGTTACAACGAGCAGTACTTC.

The V and J genes are TRBV11-3 and TRBJ1-1; D is unclear. V lost 4 bases, J lost 6 bases, and 12 bases lay in between. The CDR3 runs to 13 residues. From germline, CDR1 is SGHNT and CDR2 YENEEA. CDR3 DNA: TGTGCCAGCAGCTCTGGGCGACACGCTGAAGCTTTCTTT. It specifies CASSSGRHAEAFF.

The chain employs TRBV4-2 and TRBJ2-7; a possible D gene is TRBD1 (6 bases). Germline loops: CDR1 LGHNA, CDR2 YNFKEQ. V was clipped by 4 bases and J by 4 bases, with 20 bases between them. CDR3 size: 16 residues. CDR3 sequence (DNA): TGTGCCAGCAGCCGGGGGTTCGATACAGGGTCTTACGAGCAGTACTTC. Its protein is CASSRGFDTGSYEQYF.

This clone was found once. The J gene is TRBJ2-7, the V gene TRBV6-6; possible D gene TRBD1, 6 bases. V was shortened by 2 bases and J by 3 bases, with 11 bases between the two germline ends. The CDR3 is 14 residues long. Germline V gives CDR1 MNHNY, CDR2 SVGAGI (reference sequence). CDR3 region: CASSYRTDIYEQYF. The CDR3 nucleotides read TGTGCCAGCAGTTACAGGACAGATATCTACGAGCAGTACTTC.

The chain carries TRBV6-5 and TRBJ1-1, with 9 bases matching TRBD1. Germline lookup yields CDR1 MNHEY and CDR2 SVGAGI. There are 13 residues in the CDR3. V lost 6 bases to trimming and J lost 5 bases; unmatched junction nucleotides: 4. The CDR3 spells CASRLDRGTEAFF. CDR3 DNA sequence: TGTGCCAGCAGACTCGACAGGGGGACTGAAGCTTTCTTT.

The chain employs TRBV25-1 and TRBJ1-2; TRBD1 matches at 9 bases. The CDR3 sequence is 14 residues long. Germline lookup yields CDR1 MGHDK and CDR2 SYGVNS. V lost 8 bases to trimming and J lost 6 bases; unmatched junction nucleotides: 10. CDR3 sequence: CASSARRDRDGYTF. CDR3 in DNA: TGTGCCAGCTCCGCTAGGCGGGACAGGGATGGCTACACCTTC.

The V gene is TRBV11-2, the J gene TRBJ2-1; D possibly corresponds to TRBD2 (7 bases). This CDR3 contains 16 residues. With 4 bases removed from V and 7 bases from J, the gap between germline ends came to 20 bases. Germline assignment: CDR1 SGHAT and CDR2 FQNNGV. The CDR3 coding sequence is TGTGCCAGCAGCTCTCCGGGGGGCCTAGCGGCTAATGAGCAGTTCTTC. Its protein is CASSSPGGLAANEQFF.

The chain is built from TRBV6-1 and TRBJ1-4; TRBD1 agrees at 9 bases. Trimming at V came to 4 bases and at J to 1 base, leaving 7 bases not matched to a gene. CDR1 is MNHNS and CDR2 is SASEGT in the germline V gene. There are 17 residues in the CDR3. The CDR3 is CASSGGQGSLTNEKLFF. Written as DNA, the CDR3 is TGTGCCAGCAGTGGGGGACAGGGCTCTTTAACTAATGAAAAACTGTTTTTT.

The V gene is TRBV7-6, the J gene TRBJ2-5; 7 nucleotides align to TRBD1. Germline V CDR1 and CDR2: SGHVS, FNYEAQ. With 5 bases clipped from V and 2 bases from J, the junction kept 5 bases outside the gene matches. The CDR3 totals 14 residues. CDR3 sequence reads: CASSRDSVQETQYF. The CDR3 bases are TGTGCCAGCAGCCGGGACAGCGTTCAAGAGACCCAGTACTTC.

CDR3 loop: CATRLAGGSWDEQFF. CDR3 bases: TGTGCCACCAGACTAGCGGGGGGCAGTTGGGATGAGCAGTTCTTC. V and J are TRBV6-1 and TRBJ2-1; TRBD2 aligns across 13 bases. Trimming removed 10 bases from V and 8 bases from J; junction bases left unmatched: 11. Germline CDR1 reads MNHNS; CDR2 reads SASEGT. The CDR3 runs 15 residues.

The chain is built from TRBV6-5 and TRBJ1-2, with 8 bases matching TRBD1. CDR1 and CDR2 (germline): MNHEY, SVGAGI. After removal of 7 bases from V and 4 bases from J, the junction contained 11 bases not matched to a gene. The CDR3 length is 15 residues. The CDR3 reads CASTPRTGRSYGYTF. The CDR3 DNA reads as TGTGCCAGCACCCCCAGGACAGGGAGGAGCTATGGCTACACCTTC.

The chain has TRBV4-1 and TRBJ1-5; weak D call: TRBD1 (6 bases). Germline values: CDR1 MGHRA, CDR2 YSYEKL. Trimming removed 0 bases from V and 0 bases from J, with 6 bases in between. The CDR3 totals 15 residues. CDR3 residues: CASSQEDSSNQPQHF. The CDR3 nucleotides are TGCGCCAGCAGCCAAGAGGACAGTAGCAATCAGCCCCAGCATTTT.

The V call is TRBV5-1, the J call TRBJ2-2; 7 bases line up with TRBD2. Germline V gene sequence: CDR1 SGHRS, CDR2 YFSETQ. This CDR3 has 18 amino acids. Trimming at V came to 5 bases and at J to 0 bases, leaving 13 bases not matched to a gene. The CDR3, as DNA: TGCGCCAGCAGTACACAGGCATTAAGCGGGGCGAACACCGGGGAGCTGTTTTTT. Protein product: CASSTQALSGANTGELFF.

The chain has TRBV6-1 and TRBJ2-7; 13 bases are shared with TRBD2. Germline lookup yields CDR1 MNHNS and CDR2 SASEGT. The CDR3 is made up of 14 amino acids. With 10 bases clipped from V and 7 bases from J, the junction kept 10 bases outside the gene matches. The CDR3: CATTGTSGTGEQYF. The CDR3 coding sequence is TGTGCCACCACCGGGACTAGCGGGACAGGGGAGCAGTACTTC.

The V and J genes are TRBV7-9 and TRBJ1-1; D unclear. V was pared by 10 bases and J by 1 base, with 10 bases between. The CDR3 extends over 12 amino acids. Germline loops: CDR1 SEHNR, CDR2 FQNEAQ (reference sequence). CDR3 nucleotides: TGTGCCATCCGAGTCCAGAACACTGAAGCTTTCTTT. This codes for CAIRVQNTEAFF.

The V call is TRBV11-2, the J call TRBJ1-2, with 8 bases lining up with TRBD1. The CDR3 has 14 residues. Germline V gene sequence: CDR1 SGHAT, CDR2 FQNNGV. The trim removed 5 bases at V and 3 bases at J, leaving 5 bases unmatched. The CDR3 DNA reads TGTGCCAGCAGCCTAGGACAGGGTGACTATGGCTACACCTTC. This gives the protein CASSLGQGDYGYTF.

This chain links TRBV19 with TRBJ2-4; TRBD1 agrees at 11 bases. CDR3 size: 15 residues. V shed 6 bases and J 3 bases; nucleotides not matched to a gene: 4. Germline lookup yields CDR1 LNHDA and CDR2 SQIVND (reference sequence). As DNA, the CDR3 is TGTGCCAGTAGGGGACAGGGGGGAGGCAAAAACATTCAGTACTTC. It specifies CASRGQGGGKNIQYF.

V usage is TRBV7-8 and J usage is TRBJ2-1, with 11 positions matching TRBD2. J gave up 6 bases and V 5 bases, and 12 bases lay outside the gene matches. From germline, CDR1 is SGHVS and CDR2 FQNEAQ. The CDR3 contains 17 residues. The CDR3: CASSQRFSGRGGNEQFF. The CDR3 DNA is TGTGCCAGCAGCCAGCGCTTTAGCGGGAGGGGCGGCAATGAGCAGTTCTTC. The full variable domain, rest sourced from reference TRBV7-8 and TRBJ2-1, is GAGVSQSPRYKVAKRGQDVALRCDPISGHVSLFWYQQALGQGPEFLTYFQNEAQLDKSGLPSDRFFAERPEGSVSTLKIQRTQQEDSAVYLCASSQRFSGRGGNEQFFGPGTRLTVL.

Only one count was recorded for this clone. The chain carries TRBV28 and TRBJ2-1; 14 bases match TRBD2. The germline gives CDR1 MDHEN, CDR2 SYDVKM. Trimming took 4 bases from V and 8 from J; bases not matched to a gene: 4. The CDR3 sequence is 15 residues long. CDR3 loop: CASSSTSGRVDEQFF. The CDR3 nucleotides are TGTGCCAGCAGTTCGACTAGCGGGAGGGTGGATGAGCAGTTCTTC. The full variable domain, with the rest looked up from reference TRBV28 and TRBJ2-1, is DVKVTQSSRYLVKRTGEKVFLECVQDMDHENMFWYRQDPGLGLRLIYFSYDVKMKEKGDIPEGYSVSREKKERFSLILESASTNQTSMYLCASSSTSGRVDEQFFGPGTRLTVL.

In DNA form, the CDR3 reads TGCGCCAGCAGCTTTGGAGGGAATGAAAAACTGTTTTTT. Translated: CASSFGGNEKLFF. The genes are TRBV5-1 and TRBJ1-4; no reliable D call. This CDR3 spans 13 amino acids. CDR1 is SGHRS, CDR2 YFSETQ, per germline. The germline V and J ends were trimmed by 2 bases and 5 bases, with 7 bases remaining between them.

The rearrangement links TRBV4-1 to TRBJ2-5; TRBD1 aligns across 10 bases. V lost 3 bases and J lost 4; bases outside the gene matches: 11. The V gene's germline CDR1 is MGHRA and CDR2 YSYEKL. This CDR3 is 17 amino acids long. The CDR3 DNA reads TGCGCCAGCAGCCACGAATCCCGGGACAGGGGCCCAGAGACCCAGTACTTC. Its translation: CASSHESRDRGPETQYF.

The chain is built from TRBV5-3 and TRBJ2-2, with 9 bases aligning to TRBD1. TRBV5-3 is identified as an open reading frame with a role that is uncertain. V lost 0 bases and J lost 3; bases outside the gene matches: 6. This CDR3 is 17 amino acids long. The DNA of the CDR3 is TGTGCCAGAAGCTTGGGGGGTTGGACAGGGGACACCGGGGAGCTGTTTTTT. This sequence encodes CARSLGGWTGDTGELFF.

V gene TRBV5-6 combines with J gene TRBJ2-3, with 12 bases matching TRBD2. The CDR3 sequence is 15 residues long. With V trimmed by 0 bases and J by 4 bases, 0 bases remained unmatched. Germline lookup yields CDR1 SGHDT and CDR2 YYEEEE. The CDR3: CASSLGLAGADTQYF. The CDR3 nucleotides read TGTGCCAGCAGCTTGGGACTAGCGGGAGCAGATACGCAGTATTTT.

The chain couples TRBV27 to TRBJ1-1; 8 bases agree with TRBD1. Germline V lookup: CDR1 MNHEY, CDR2 SMNVEV (reference sequence). CDR3 size: 14 residues. V shed 5 bases and J 7 bases; nucleotides not matched to a gene: 9. CDR3 nucleotide sequence: TGTGCCAGCAGTATTTCACAGGGGGACGATGAAGCTTTCTTT. Its protein is CASSISQGDDEAFF.

The chain uses TRBV5-1 and TRBJ2-7, with D perhaps matching TRBD1 (5 bases). The germline V gene has CDR1 SGHRS and CDR2 YFSETQ. V dropped 0 bases and J dropped 2 bases, with 9 bases sitting between them. The CDR3 covers 14 residues. CDR3 protein: CASSLDAGTYEQYF. CDR3 in DNA: TGCGCCAGCAGCTTGGACGCAGGGACCTACGAGCAGTACTTC. Combining the CDR3 with reference TRBV5-1 and TRBJ2-7 gives the whole variable domain KAGVTQTPRYLIKTRGQQVTLSCSPISGHRSVSWYQQTPGQGLQFLFEYFSETQRNKGNFPGRFSGRQFSNSRSEMNVSTLELGDSALYLCASSLDAGTYEQYFGPGTRLTVT.

This clone was observed a few times. CDR3 protein: CASSIQGNNSPLHF. The CDR3 DNA sequence: TGTGCCAGTAGTATCCAGGGAAATAATTCACCCCTCCACTTT. V gene TRBV19 combines with J gene TRBJ1-6; possibly TRBD1 for D (5 bases). V was trimmed by 3 bases and J by 5 bases, leaving 8 bases between them. Looked up from germline, CDR1 is LNHDA and CDR2 is SQIVND (reference sequence). There are 14 residues in the CDR3.

This clone was detected only a few times. The chain links TRBV18 to TRBJ1-5; 7 positions agree with TRBD1. Germline CDR1 is KGHSH and CDR2 is LQKENI. V dropped 3 bases and J dropped 9; count of bases not matched to a gene: 11. There are 15 residues in the CDR3. CDR3 sequence reads: CASSPGTAPVWPQHF. The CDR3 DNA is TGTGCCAGCTCACCCGGGACAGCCCCCGTTTGGCCCCAGCATTTT.